The clone carrying this T cell receptor beta chain was observed once. No antigen is known for it. The data stem from a study of glioma-infiltrating T cells after dendritic cell vaccination. Trimming removed 0 bases from V and 10 bases from J, with 9 bases in between. Germline assignment: CDR1 MGHRA and CDR2 YSYEKL. The CDR3 is made up of 12 amino acids. Clones were sequenced by immunoSEQ multiplex PCR, and TCRdb holds only the in-frame ones, with some missing. The sample lists roughly 100,000 clones, 90% occurring once. Overall study findings and caveats: TCR clonality showed no direct relationship with survival.

Time point defined: after dendritic cell vaccination, including at tumor progression/relapse. The receptor was isolated from a human donor with glioblastoma. The rearrangement joins TRBV4-1 to TRBJ1-1, with D uncertain. The sequenced sample was blood, obtained after dendritic cell vaccination. The CDR3 sequence is CASSQDLVRAFF. CDR3 coding DNA: TGCGCCAGCAGCCAAGATCTGGTGAGAGCTTTCTTT.